The 8 T cell receptor beta chains in this list originate from one sample, sequenced in a study of cytomegalovirus exposure and HLA in healthy donors (dated by TCRdb to the late 2010s). The library was prepared using the immunoSEQ multiplex PCR assay. The multiplex PCR relied on a mix of 60 forward primers for TCR Vbeta segments and 13 reverse primers for TCR Jbeta segments. TCRdb's version of the immuneACCESS table is confined to in-frame rearrangements and falls short of the full clone set. An unresolved V gene accounts for under half of the shortfall where checked; the remainder is of unknown origin. The sample profile shows tens of thousands of clones; 85% to 90% of them were found once. The top ten constitute roughly 12% of the sample. Source material: PBMCs. The receptors stem from a woman in her 30s in good health and CMV-seropositive.

The gene calls are TRBV5-1 and TRBJ2-2, with 9 nucleotides matching TRBD1. J gave up 3 bases and V 3 bases, and 3 bases lay outside the gene matches. Germline V CDR1 and CDR2: SGHRS, YFSETQ. This CDR3 has 15 residues. CDR3: CASSSRTGDTGELFF. Written as DNA, the CDR3 is TGCGCCAGCAGCTCCCGGACAGGGGACACCGGGGAGCTGTTTTTT. The variable domain in full, completed from reference TRBV5-1 and TRBJ2-2, reads KAGVTQTPRYLIKTRGQQVTLSCSPISGHRSVSWYQQTPGQGLQFLFEYFSETQRNKGNFPGRFSGRQFSNSRSEMNVSTLELGDSALYLCASSSRTGDTGELFFGEGSRLTVL.

This chain links TRBV7-9 with TRBJ2-7, with D possibly TRBD1 on 6 matching bases. Germline CDR1 reads SEHNR; CDR2 reads FQNEAQ (reference sequence). This CDR3 comprises 15 residues. V lost 5 bases to trimming and J lost 0 bases, with 14 bases between them. In nucleotides, the CDR3 is TGTGCCAGCAGCCACAGGGACGGCAGCTCCTACGAGCAGTACTTC. Translation gives CASSHRDGSSYEQYF.

The V and J genes are TRBV5-1 and TRBJ2-7, with a tentative D call TRBD1 (5 bases). Trimming shortened V by 5 bases and J by 1 base, and 13 bases separated the two germline ends. The germline CDR1 and CDR2 sequences are SGHRS and YFSETQ. The CDR3 sequence is 14 residues long. In nucleotides, the CDR3 is TGCGCCAGCAGTGAGTTGGGGCAATCCTACGAGCAGTACTTC. This sequence encodes CASSELGQSYEQYF.

The CDR3 here is CASSSTGDSYNEQFF. CDR3 DNA: TGTGCCAGCAGCTCTACAGGGGACTCCTACAATGAGCAGTTCTTC. The rearrangement joins TRBV5-4 to TRBJ2-1; 7 bases agree with TRBD1. The V gene's germline CDR1 is SGHNT and CDR2 YYREEE (reference sequence). V lost 3 bases and J lost 0; bases outside the gene matches: 3. The CDR3 extends over 15 amino acids.

The chain is built from TRBV5-1 and TRBJ2-2; 7 nucleotides align to TRBD1. The trim removed 1 base at V and 2 bases at J, leaving 8 bases unmatched. The CDR3 covers 17 residues. CDR1 and CDR2 from the germline V gene are SGHRS and YFSETQ. CDR3 sequence reads: CASSLRTGQLNTGELFF. The CDR3 nucleotides read TGCGCCAGCAGCTTGCGCACGGGACAGCTTAACACCGGGGAGCTGTTTTTT.

V gene TRBV7-9 combines with J gene TRBJ2-5, with TRBD1 matching 8 bases. The V and J ends lost 4 bases and 12 bases, in that order; junction bases with no gene match: 4. CDR3 length: 11 amino acids. The germline gives CDR1 SEHNR, CDR2 FQNEAQ (reference sequence). The CDR3, as DNA: TGTGCCAGCAGCTCCCGACAGGGGAAGTACTTC. Amino acids: CASSSRQGKYF. Using reference TRBV7-9 and TRBJ2-5 for the parts outside the CDR3, the full variable domain is DTGVSQNPRHKITKRGQNVTFRCDPISEHNRLYWYRQTLGQGPEFLTYFQNEAQLEKSRLLSDRFSAERPKGSFSTLEIQRTEQGDSAMYLCASSSRQGKYFGPGTRLLVL.

This chain joins TRBV6-6 and TRBJ2-3; TRBD1 matches at 7 bases. Trimming at V came to 6 bases and at J to 3 bases, leaving 6 bases not matched to a gene. Germline CDR1 and CDR2: MNHNY and SVGAGI (reference sequence). The CDR3 consists of 14 residues. The CDR3 spells CASSRDRDTDTQYF. The DNA of the CDR3 is TGTGCCAGCAGCCGAGACAGGGATACAGATACGCAGTATTTT.

This clone appeared a single time. CDR3 in DNA: TGTGCCAGCAGTTATCTAGCGGGAGACGGTACAGATACGCAGTATTTT. Translated, it gives CASSYLAGDGTDTQYF. The chain joins TRBV6-5 to TRBJ2-3, with 10 positions matching TRBD2. The V gene end was trimmed by 3 bases and the J gene end by 3 bases; junction bases not matched to a gene: 6. The CDR3 has 16 amino acids. The germline gives CDR1 MNHEY, CDR2 SVGAGI.